This entry lists 26 T cell receptor beta chains sequenced from one sample in a study of T cell responses to AZD1222 COVID-19 vaccine. Only in-frame clones appear in the TCRdb table, and some are missing; sequencing was by immunoSEQ multiplex PCR. The sample shows about 110,000 clones, around 85% of them seen only once. The sequencing used peripheral blood, collected on day 0 of AZD1222 vaccination. These receptors came from an adult in good health.

The chain uses TRBV19 and TRBJ2-4, with a tentative D call TRBD1 (5 bases). Trimming took 3 bases from V and 2 from J, leaving 8 bases between them. The CDR3 sequence is 14 residues long. CDR1 is LNHDA, CDR2 SQIVND, per germline (reference sequence). The CDR3 region is CASSIQGPKNIQYF. The CDR3 DNA reads as TGTGCCAGTAGTATTCAGGGTCCCAAAAACATTCAGTACTTC.

The sample holds one count of this clone. This chain uses TRBV19 with TRBJ1-2; tentative D call: TRBD1 (6 bases). V was clipped by 2 bases and J by 7 bases, with 11 bases between them. The CDR3 has 13 residues. Per the germline V gene, CDR1 is LNHDA and CDR2 is SQIVND (reference sequence). The CDR3 loop is CASSIIQGSGYTF. The CDR3, as DNA: TGTGCCAGTAGTATAATTCAGGGGTCTGGCTACACCTTC.

This chain joins TRBV5-5 and TRBJ1-5; no clear D gene. The CDR3 length is 15 residues. V lost 0 bases and J 0 bases, leaving 7 bases between the germline ends. Germline values: CDR1 SGHKS, CDR2 YYEKEE (reference sequence). CDR3: CASSLAPDSNQPQHF. Here the CDR3 DNA reads TGTGCCAGCAGCTTGGCGCCGGATAGCAATCAGCCCCAGCATTTT.

This clone was detected a few times. The J gene is TRBJ2-2, the V gene TRBV7-9; D might be TRBD1 or TRBD2, each matching 6 bases. CDR1 and CDR2 (germline): SEHNR, FQNEAQ (reference sequence). This CDR3 comprises 14 residues. Trimming cost V 3 bases and J 7 bases, with 12 bases left between them. The CDR3 region has the DNA TGTGCCAGCAGCTTCGCCGGGGGCGTCGGGGAGCTGTTTTTT. Translation: CASSFAGGVGELFF.

The V call is TRBV28, the J call TRBJ1-6; no firm D call. Germline V lookup: CDR1 MDHEN, CDR2 SYDVKM. CDR3 size: 14 residues. V was cut by 3 bases and J by 9 bases, with 12 bases left in between. The CDR3 DNA reads TGTGCCAGCAGTTTCGGAGGGTCCCCTTCACCCCTCCACTTT. Translation: CASSFGGSPSPLHF.

This clone is labeled medium-sized (0.01 to 0.1%). The rearrangement joins TRBV7-9 to TRBJ2-2; D is unresolved. The CDR3 extends over 13 amino acids. Germline assignment: CDR1 SEHNR and CDR2 FQNEAQ (reference sequence). V lost 8 bases to trimming and J lost 4 bases, with 11 bases between them. The DNA of the CDR3 is TGTGCCAGCGCTGACTCCGGCACCGGGGAGCTGTTTTTT. Translation: CASADSGTGELFF.

This clone was observed a few times. The chain is built from TRBV6-2 or TRBV6-3 and TRBJ2-2; TRBD2 matches at 7 bases. Germline V gene lookup returns CDR1 MNHEY and CDR2 SVGEGT. The length of the CDR3 is 16 residues. With V trimmed by 5 bases and J by 5 bases, 11 bases remained unmatched. The CDR3 nucleotides are TGTGCCAGCAGTCCCCAATCCATGGGGGGGACCGGGGAGCTGTTTTTT. Translation: CASSPQSMGGTGELFF.

V gene TRBV6-7 combines with J gene TRBJ2-7, with 10 bases fitting TRBD2. TRBV6-7 carries the ORF label, with uncertain function. The trim removed 7 bases at V and 3 bases at J, leaving 3 bases unmatched. There are 13 residues in the CDR3. The CDR3, as DNA: TGTGCCAGCATAGGACTAGCGGACTACGAGCAGTACTTC. Translation gives CASIGLADYEQYF.

The CDR3 loop is CASSRTGENTEAFF. CDR3 in DNA: TGTGCCAGCAGTCGGACAGGAGAGAACACTGAAGCTTTCTTT. V gene TRBV7-2 combines with J gene TRBJ1-1; 7 bases align to TRBD1. The CDR3 extends over 14 amino acids. J gave up 1 base and V 6 bases, and 5 bases lay outside the gene matches. CDR1 is SGHTA and CDR2 is FQGNSA in the germline V gene.

The chain has TRBV11-2 and TRBJ1-6; D is uncertain. This CDR3 is built from 14 residues. With 0 bases removed from V and 10 bases from J, the gap between germline ends came to 10 bases. The V gene's germline CDR1 is SGHAT and CDR2 FQNNGV. CDR3 sequence reads: CASSLDPDASPLHF. The CDR3 coding sequence is TGTGCCAGCAGCTTAGATCCCGACGCCTCACCCCTCCACTTT.

The rearrangement links TRBV19 to TRBJ2-2, with D unresolved. CDR3 size: 16 residues. V was trimmed by 5 bases and J by 6 bases, leaving 19 bases between them. CDR1 and CDR2 from the germline V gene are LNHDA and SQIVND (reference sequence). This CDR3 is CASSARALLPAGELFF. The CDR3 DNA reads TGTGCCAGTAGTGCCCGGGCCCTACTCCCCGCCGGGGAGCTGTTTTTT.

V is TRBV3-1 (or the pseudogene TRBV3-2) and J is TRBJ2-1; either TRBD1 or TRBD2 may supply D (6 bases each). This CDR3 comprises 15 residues. Germline V gene data show CDR1 as LGHDT and CDR2 as YNNKEL (reference sequence). V was cut by 2 bases and J by 2 bases, with 10 bases left in between. CDR3 coding DNA: TGTGCCAGCAGCCAAACCGGGGGCACCTACAATGAGCAGTTCTTC. Protein sequence: CASSQTGGTYNEQFF.

The chain is built from TRBV29-1 and TRBJ1-1; D gene unclear. The CDR3 totals 11 residues. The V and J ends lost 8 bases and 6 bases respectively, with 13 bases between them. The germline CDR1 and CDR2 sequences are SQVTM and ANQGSEA. CDR3 nucleotides: TGCAGCTCGTTTTCGGGGTCTGAAGCTTTCTTT. Amino acids: CSSFSGSEAFF.

The chain uses TRBV5-4 and TRBJ1-6; D is unresolved. The V end was cut by 0 bases, the J end by 7 bases, with 11 bases between. Germline V lookup: CDR1 SGHNT, CDR2 YYREEE (reference sequence). This CDR3 has 15 amino acids. CDR3 DNA: TGTGCCAGCAGCTTGGCGGACCGTCTGAATTCACCCCTCCACTTT. It specifies CASSLADRLNSPLHF. Variable domain in full (rest from reference TRBV5-4 and TRBJ1-6): ETGVTQSPTHLIKTRGQQVTLRCSSQSGHNTVSWYQQALGQGPQFIFQYYREEENGRGNFPPRFSGLQFPNYSSELNVNALELDDSALYLCASSLADRLNSPLHFGNGTRLTVT.

Concerning this clone itself: The same CDR3 also results from other DNA sequences found in this sample. This rearrangement joins TRBV9 to TRBJ1-1; the D is unclear. This CDR3 has 15 residues. Per germline, CDR1 SGDLS and CDR2 YYNGEE. The ends were cut back, 2 bases at V and 1 base at J, with 12 bases in the middle. CDR3 region: CASSVGVGTNTEAFF. As DNA, the CDR3 is TGTGCCAGCAGCGTCGGGGTGGGTACGAACACTGAAGCTTTCTTT.

V gene TRBV2 combines with J gene TRBJ1-2, with a possible D match to TRBD1 (6 bases). In germline, CDR1 is SNHLY, CDR2 FYNNEI. The CDR3 has 13 amino acids. Trimming took 1 base from V and 5 from J, leaving 8 bases between them. Written as DNA, the CDR3 is TGTGCCAGCAGTGAAGGTACAGGGTATGGCTACACCTTC. Translation: CASSEGTGYGYTF.

The chain uses TRBV5-5 and TRBJ2-3; TRBD2 is a possible D gene (6 bases). The CDR3 length is 14 residues. V gave up 5 bases and J gave up 5 bases, with 15 bases separating them. Germline lookup yields CDR1 SGHKS and CDR2 YYEKEE (reference sequence). The CDR3 protein is CASRSVGGGDTQYF. The DNA of the CDR3 is TGTGCCAGCAGGTCCGTTGGGGGAGGAGATACGCAGTATTTT.

V and J are TRBV25-1 and TRBJ2-2; 8 nucleotides match TRBD1. Germline CDR1 and CDR2: MGHDK and SYGVNS. V lost 6 bases, J lost 3 bases, and 6 bases stayed unmatched. The CDR3 has 15 amino acids. CDR3: CASSGRTGHTGELFF. The CDR3 DNA follows: TGTGCCAGCAGCGGTAGGACAGGGCACACCGGGGAGCTGTTTTTT.

The CDR3 reads CASSLGQGRYANEQFF. The CDR3 nucleotides read TGTGCCAGCAGCTTAGGGCAGGGTCGTTATGCCAATGAGCAGTTCTTC. The gene calls are TRBV7-9 and TRBJ2-1, with D maybe TRBD1 (5 bases). Trimming cost V 1 base and J 6 bases, with 16 bases left between them. The CDR3 loop spans 16 amino acids. In germline, CDR1 is SEHNR, CDR2 FQNEAQ (reference sequence).

The chain couples TRBV15 to TRBJ1-2; 9 bases match TRBD1. The CDR3 spans 14 residues. Germline trimming cut 4 bases from V and 8 bases from J; bases unmatched to any gene: 8. Germline V CDR1 and CDR2: LNHNV, YYDKDF (reference sequence). The CDR3 is CATSTWDRERGYTF. The CDR3 DNA follows: TGTGCCACCAGCACCTGGGACAGGGAAAGAGGCTACACCTTC.

This chain links TRBV7-6 with TRBJ2-2; 9 positions match TRBD1. The CDR3 is 16 residues long. CDR1 is SGHVS and CDR2 is FNYEAQ in the germline V gene. Trimming took 1 base from V and 4 from J; bases not matched to a gene: 4. In DNA form, the CDR3 reads TGTGCCAGCAGCTTAGGGACAGGGGCGAGCACCGGGGAGCTGTTTTTT. This encodes CASSLGTGASTGELFF.

The chain employs TRBV12-3 or TRBV12-4 and TRBJ1-5, with TRBD1 matching over 7 bases. The CDR3 is 13 amino acids. V was pared by 8 bases and J by 4 bases, with 5 bases of the junction left unmatched. The CDR3 region has the DNA TGTGCCAGCCTAAAACAGGGGAATCAGCCCCAGCATTTT. It encodes CASLKQGNQPQHF.

The chain joins TRBV2 to TRBJ2-7; 7 bases align to TRBD2. With 4 bases clipped from V and 5 bases from J, the junction kept 8 bases outside the gene matches. The CDR3 totals 14 residues. Germline-derived CDR1 and CDR2 are SNHLY and FYNNEI. For the CDR3, the DNA is TGTGCCAGCAGTGTACGCCTAGCGGCCGACGAGCAGTACTTC. Translating it yields CASSVRLAADEQYF.

The chain uses TRBV19 and TRBJ1-4; 8 bases map to TRBD1. V was clipped by 5 bases and J by 11 bases; unmatched bases: 10. Per germline, CDR1 LNHDA and CDR2 SQIVND (reference sequence). This CDR3 has 14 amino acids. CDR3 residues: CASSVDRGAWKLFF. CDR3 DNA sequence: TGTGCCAGTAGTGTTGACAGGGGTGCTTGGAAACTGTTTTTT.

The chain joins TRBV28 to TRBJ2-7; D may be TRBD1 (6 bases). V lost 5 bases and J 0 bases, leaving 32 bases between the germline ends. Germline V CDR1 and CDR2: MDHEN, SYDVKM. The CDR3 totals 21 residues. CDR3 in amino acids: CASSHSYSNRDTPLISYEQYF. The CDR3 DNA reads as TGTGCCAGCAGTCACTCTTACTCAAACCGGGACACTCCACTGATCTCCTACGAGCAGTACTTC.

The chain carries TRBV4-1 and TRBJ1-5, with a possible D match to TRBD1 (5 bases). Germline V CDR1 and CDR2: MGHRA, YSYEKL. Trimming left V 0 bases short and J 4 bases short, with 7 bases between. The length of the CDR3 is 14 residues. Here the CDR3 reads CASSQEGGNQPQHF. In nucleotides, the CDR3 is TGCGCCAGCAGCCAAGAGGGGGGTAATCAGCCCCAGCATTTT.